The 13 T cell receptor beta chains below all came from one sample that was sequenced in a study of identifying expanded T cells in peripheral blood. Some clones are missing from TCRdb's copy, which holds only in-frame ones; the method was immunoSEQ multiplex PCR. The sample has about 91,000 clones; around 88% are singletons. The sequenced sample consisted of blood. The receptors here all came from a person between 18 and 70 years old in good health.

The chain is built from TRBV29-1 and TRBJ2-5; D is ambiguous. Trimming removed 6 bases at V and 5 bases at J, with 10 bases between. Germline CDR1 and CDR2: SQVTM and ANQGSEA. The CDR3 extends over 11 amino acids. The CDR3 sequence is CSVSSVETQYF. For the CDR3, the DNA is TGCAGCGTGAGCAGTGTGGAGACCCAGTACTTC.

The rearrangement uses TRBV5-4 and TRBJ1-1; tentative D call: TRBD1 (5 bases). The CDR3 sequence is 14 residues long. The V end was cut by 3 bases, the J end by 5 bases, with 14 bases between. Looked up from germline, CDR1 is SGHNT and CDR2 is YYREEE (reference sequence). The CDR3 is CASSSPRGGTEAFF. The CDR3, as DNA: TGTGCCAGCAGCTCTCCTCGGGGGGGGACTGAAGCTTTCTTT.

The chain couples TRBV28 to TRBJ1-2; a possible D gene is TRBD1 (5 bases). The CDR3 totals 16 residues. The germline V gene encodes CDR1 MDHEN and CDR2 SYDVKM. The ends were cut back, 7 bases at V and 2 bases at J, with 20 bases in the middle. The CDR3 reads CASTTIGKGRNYGYTF. The CDR3 nucleotides read TGTGCCAGCACCACCATCGGAAAGGGGAGGAACTATGGCTACACCTTC.

The chain links TRBV6-6 to TRBJ2-7; the D is unclear. The ends were cut back, 7 bases at V and 1 base at J, with 14 bases in the middle. The germline V gene encodes CDR1 MNHNY and CDR2 SVGAGI (reference sequence). The CDR3 contains 14 residues. This CDR3 is CASNHEAQSYEQYF. The CDR3, as DNA: TGTGCCAGCAACCACGAGGCTCAATCCTACGAGCAGTACTTC.

The rearrangement links TRBV7-3 to TRBJ2-3; 9 bases map to TRBD2. Germline trimming cut 5 bases from V and 5 bases from J; bases unmatched to any gene: 11. The CDR3 is made up of 16 amino acids. Germline CDR1 reads SGHTA; CDR2 reads FQGTGA. In DNA form, the CDR3 reads TGTGCCAGCAGCCCTCTGACTAGCGGCCCAGGAGATACGCAGTATTTT. As protein: CASSPLTSGPGDTQYF.

The chain links TRBV4-1 to TRBJ2-4; 9 bases fit TRBD1. V shed 5 bases, J shed 0 bases, and the junction held 5 bases outside the gene matches. CDR1 is MGHRA, CDR2 YSYEKL, per germline. The CDR3 loop spans 16 amino acids. DNA of the CDR3: TGCGCCAGCAGCTACAGGGGGCCCTTAGCCAAAAACATTCAGTACTTC. This codes for CASSYRGPLAKNIQYF.

This clone appeared a single time. This chain links TRBV29-1 with TRBJ1-2; 7 bases match TRBD1. Germline lookup yields CDR1 SQVTM and CDR2 ANQGSEA. After removal of 7 bases from V and 5 bases from J, the junction contained 4 bases not matched to a gene. CDR3 length: 11 residues. The CDR3: CSASTGYGYTF. The CDR3, as DNA: TGCAGCGCCTCGACAGGGTATGGCTACACCTTC.

The chain links TRBV7-9 to TRBJ2-2; either TRBD1 or TRBD2 may fit D (6 bases each). CDR3 size: 17 residues. V was clipped by 5 bases and J by 0 bases, with 16 bases between them. Germline values: CDR1 SEHNR, CDR2 FQNEAQ (reference sequence). This chain's CDR3 is CASSPRDKTSNTGELFF. CDR3 in DNA: TGTGCCAGCAGCCCGCGGGACAAGACTTCGAACACCGGGGAGCTGTTTTTT.

A single count supports this clone. The gene calls are TRBV20-1 and TRBJ2-7; perhaps TRBD2 as D (5 bases). Trimming shortened V by 2 bases and J by 5 bases, and 7 bases separated the two germline ends. This CDR3 is built from 11 residues. From germline, CDR1 is DFQATT and CDR2 SNEGSKA (reference sequence). CDR3 coding DNA: TGCAGTGCTAGAAATAGCGACGAGCAGTACTTC. Its protein product is CSARNSDEQYF.

The chain employs TRBV19 and TRBJ2-5, with TRBD1 matching 8 bases. Germline assignment: CDR1 LNHDA and CDR2 SQIVND (reference sequence). With V trimmed by 7 bases and J by 4 bases, 14 bases remained unmatched. The CDR3 sequence is 16 residues long. The CDR3 bases are TGTGCCAGTAAGGACAGGGCCGGGTCGGTCGGAGAGACCCAGTACTTC. Amino acids: CASKDRAGSVGETQYF.

This clone appeared a few times. This rearrangement joins TRBV28 to TRBJ1-5, with 8 positions matching TRBD1. CDR3 length: 19 residues. Germline CDR1 MDHEN, CDR2 SYDVKM. With V trimmed by 2 bases and J by 0 bases, 12 bases remained unmatched. The DNA of the CDR3 is TGTGCCAGCAGTTTACCCAGGGGGCTAGGGAGGTATAGCAATCAGCCCCAGCATTTT. It yields the protein CASSLPRGLGRYSNQPQHF.

The chain is built from TRBV27 and TRBJ1-5, with 8 nucleotides matching TRBD1. V shed 5 bases and J 6 bases; nucleotides not matched to a gene: 9. Germline V gene lookup returns CDR1 MNHEY and CDR2 SMNVEV (reference sequence). The CDR3 has 15 residues. The CDR3 region has the DNA TGTGCCAGCAGTGCCTCGGACAGGGAGGGTCAGCCCCAGCATTTT. Its translation: CASSASDREGQPQHF.

The J gene is TRBJ1-2, the V gene TRBV4-2; no clear D gene. Germline CDR1 and CDR2: LGHNA and YNFKEQ. The germline V and J ends were trimmed by 7 bases and 0 bases, with 15 bases remaining between them. The CDR3 totals 15 residues. CDR3 amino acids: CASNDGRRANYGYTF. The CDR3 nucleotides are TGTGCCAGCAACGATGGACGGCGAGCTAACTATGGCTACACCTTC.